This T cell receptor beta chain appears in the sequencing data of a study of blood T cell repertoires in COVID-19. Produced via immunoSEQ multiplex PCR; TCRdb's table is partial and in-frame only. The sample has about 370,000 clones; roughly 90% are singletons. From germline, CDR1 is MNHNS and CDR2 SASEGT. CDR3 length equals 12 residues. Trimming stripped 3 bases from V and 3 bases from J, with 2 bases between. The receptor was isolated from a woman in her twenties or thirties with COVID-19, enrolled during active disease. This rearrangement joins TRBV6-1 to TRBJ2-2; D remains unclear. Sequenced sample: peripheral blood. CDR3 sequence reads: CASSDDTGELFF. The CDR3 coding sequence is TGTGCCAGCAGTGACGACACCGGGGAGCTGTTTTTT.